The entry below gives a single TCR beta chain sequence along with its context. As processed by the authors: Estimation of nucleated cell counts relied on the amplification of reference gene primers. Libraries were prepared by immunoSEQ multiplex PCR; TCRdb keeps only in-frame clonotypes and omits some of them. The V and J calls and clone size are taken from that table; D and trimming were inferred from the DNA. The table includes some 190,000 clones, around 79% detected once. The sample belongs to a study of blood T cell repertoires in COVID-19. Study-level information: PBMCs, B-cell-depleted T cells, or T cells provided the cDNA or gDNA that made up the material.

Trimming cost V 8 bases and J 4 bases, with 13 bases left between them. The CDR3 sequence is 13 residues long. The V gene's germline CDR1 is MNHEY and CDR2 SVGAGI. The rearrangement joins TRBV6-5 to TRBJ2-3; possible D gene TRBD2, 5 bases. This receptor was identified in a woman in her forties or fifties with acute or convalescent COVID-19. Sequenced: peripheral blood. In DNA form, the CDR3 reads TGTGCCAGCCTGGGGAGCGCCCCAGATACGCAGTATTTT. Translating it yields CASLGSAPDTQYF.